A single sample is the source of the 11 T cell receptor beta chains below, sequenced in a study of CD4+ T cells in melanoma. Sequenced by immunoSEQ multiplex PCR; TCRdb stores in-frame clones only, minus some. The table records about 55,000 clones, 60% to 75% of them present only once. The sample taken for sequencing was tumor tissue. These receptor sequences come from a human donor with melanoma.

V and J are TRBV11-2 and TRBJ2-5; 7 nucleotides match TRBD1. The last part of the DNA fits TRBJ2-7 better; the J call may be wrong. Germline loops: CDR1 SGHAT, CDR2 FQNNGV. The CDR3 extends over 12 amino acids. The DNA for the CDR3 is TGTGCCAGCAGCCTCACAGGGGCCGAGCAGTACTTC. Translation: CASSLTGAEQYF.

The rearrangement uses TRBV7-9 and TRBJ1-4; the D gene is possibly TRBD1 (6 bases). The germline V gene has CDR1 SEHNR and CDR2 FQNEAQ (reference sequence). There are 14 residues in the CDR3. With 5 bases removed from V and 1 base from J, the gap between germline ends came to 8 bases. The CDR3 region has the DNA TGTGCCAGCAGCCCACAGGGAACTAATGAAAAACTGTTTTTT. Translating gives CASSPQGTNEKLFF.

This clone is a singleton in its sample. The rearrangement uses TRBV13 and TRBJ2-1; D not certain. CDR3 length equals 15 residues. V lost 6 bases to trimming and J lost 5 bases, with 17 bases between them. Germline CDR1 is PRHDT and CDR2 is FYEKMQ (reference sequence). The CDR3 nucleotides read TGTGCCAGCAGAACATCAGAGAGCCCGGACAATGAGCAGTTCTTC. Its protein product is CASRTSESPDNEQFF.

DNA of the CDR3: TGTGCCAGCAGCTTATCGTTCTCGGGGGGGGTCACCGGGGAGCTGTTTTTT. Residues: CASSLSFSGGVTGELFF. The chain combines TRBV7-8 with TRBJ2-2, with 8 bases fitting TRBD2. V lost 2 bases, J lost 4 bases, and 9 bases stayed unmatched. The CDR3 has 17 residues. CDR1 is SGHVS and CDR2 is FQNEAQ in the germline V gene.

The chain combines TRBV28 with TRBJ2-7, with a tentative D call TRBD1 (5 bases). V was pared by 5 bases and J by 2 bases, with 13 bases between. This CDR3 comprises 14 residues. Germline V gene data show CDR1 as MDHEN and CDR2 as SYDVKM. CDR3 amino acids: CASSEDSPPYEQYF. CDR3 DNA sequence: TGTGCCAGCAGTGAAGACAGCCCACCCTACGAGCAGTACTTC. The full variable domain, rest sourced from reference TRBV28 and TRBJ2-7, is DVKVTQSSRYLVKRTGEKVFLECVQDMDHENMFWYRQDPGLGLRLIYFSYDVKMKEKGDIPEGYSVSREKKERFSLILESASTNQTSMYLCASSEDSPPYEQYFGPGTRLTVT.

This chain connects TRBV6-1 to TRBJ1-2, with 7 bases fitting TRBD1. Per germline, CDR1 MNHNS and CDR2 SASEGT. The trim removed 10 bases at V and 3 bases at J, leaving 11 bases unmatched. The CDR3 length is 14 residues. CDR3 in DNA: TGTGCCATCCCCCATCGACAGGGACACTATGGCTACACCTTC. This codes for CAIPHRQGHYGYTF.

The sample holds many counts of this clone. The rearrangement links TRBV7-2 to TRBJ1-2; 7 nucleotides align to TRBD1. CDR3 length equals 15 residues. The junction had 11 bases not matched to a gene; V was cut back by 3 bases and J by 7 bases. The V gene's germline CDR1 is SGHTA and CDR2 FQGNSA. In DNA, the CDR3 is TGTGCCAGCAGCTTGGGCGGTGGAGGGGGCCTTGGCTACACCTTC. The encoded protein is CASSLGGGGGLGYTF.

The V and J genes are TRBV18 and TRBJ1-5; TRBD1 agrees at 10 bases. The junction had 4 bases not matched to a gene; V was cut back by 5 bases and J by 6 bases. CDR3 length equals 14 residues. The V gene's germline CDR1 is KGHSH and CDR2 LQKENI. CDR3 DNA sequence: TGTGCCAGCTCATCGGACAGGGGGACTCAGCCCCAGCATTTT. Translating gives CASSSDRGTQPQHF.

The genes are TRBV15 and TRBJ1-1, with TRBD1 matching 9 bases. Germline V gene data show CDR1 as LNHNV and CDR2 as YYDKDF (reference sequence). The junction had 14 bases not matched to a gene; V was cut back by 0 bases and J by 0 bases. This CDR3 is 20 amino acids long. CDR3 amino acids: CATSRDAPGQGAVMNTEAFF. DNA for the CDR3: TGTGCCACCAGCAGAGATGCCCCGGGACAGGGAGCCGTAATGAACACTGAAGCTTTCTTT.

This chain links TRBV4-2 with TRBJ2-2; 11 bases line up with TRBD2. The length of the CDR3 is 18 residues. Germline V gene data show CDR1 as LGHNA and CDR2 as YNFKEQ. The J segment lost 6 bases and the V segment lost 0 bases, leaving 9 bases of the junction unmatched. The DNA for the CDR3 is TGTGCCAGCAGCCAAGAATATAGCGGGGGGGCTGGCGCCGGGGAGCTGTTTTTT. It codes for CASSQEYSGGAGAGELFF.

The rearrangement links TRBV5-1 to TRBJ2-5, with 9 nucleotides matching TRBD1. The germline V gene has CDR1 SGHRS and CDR2 YFSETQ. This CDR3 spans 14 amino acids. V dropped 2 bases and J dropped 5; count of bases not matched to a gene: 4. The CDR3 region is CASSFLGTGETQYF. Here the CDR3 DNA reads TGCGCCAGCAGCTTTTTAGGGACAGGGGAGACCCAGTACTTC.